Presented here are 2 T cell receptor beta chains from one specimen sequenced in a study of cytomegalovirus exposure and HLA in healthy donors. The primer mix had 60 Vbeta and 13 Jbeta primers. Produced via immunoSEQ multiplex PCR; TCRdb's table is partial and in-frame only. The table has some 32,000 clones, approximately 90% seen once. Material: PBMCs. The receptors here all came from a boy under 18 in good health and CMV-seronegative.

The chain recombines TRBV30 with TRBJ2-7; TRBD1 agrees at 7 bases. Trimming cost V 1 base and J 5 bases; bases outside gene matches: 2. The V gene's germline CDR1 is GTSNPN and CDR2 SVGIG (reference sequence). The CDR3 sequence is 12 residues long. The CDR3, as DNA: TGTGCCTGGAGTGGACAGGGCGACGAGCAGTACTTC. The encoded protein is CAWSGQGDEQYF. Complete variable domain (other parts from reference TRBV30 and TRBJ2-7): SQTIHQWPATLVQPVGSPLSLECTVEGTSNPNLYWYRQAAGRGLQLLFYSVGIGQISSEVPQNLSASRPQDRQFILSSKKLLLSDSGFYLCAWSGQGDEQYFGPGTRLTVT.

The chain joins TRBV19 to TRBJ2-3; no clear D gene. Germline CDR1 and CDR2: LNHDA and SQIVND (reference sequence). The CDR3 totals 13 residues. The V and J ends lost 0 bases and 4 bases respectively, with 5 bases between them. Here the CDR3 reads CASSIDLPDTQYF. CDR3 coding DNA: TGTGCCAGTAGTATAGATCTCCCAGATACGCAGTATTTT.